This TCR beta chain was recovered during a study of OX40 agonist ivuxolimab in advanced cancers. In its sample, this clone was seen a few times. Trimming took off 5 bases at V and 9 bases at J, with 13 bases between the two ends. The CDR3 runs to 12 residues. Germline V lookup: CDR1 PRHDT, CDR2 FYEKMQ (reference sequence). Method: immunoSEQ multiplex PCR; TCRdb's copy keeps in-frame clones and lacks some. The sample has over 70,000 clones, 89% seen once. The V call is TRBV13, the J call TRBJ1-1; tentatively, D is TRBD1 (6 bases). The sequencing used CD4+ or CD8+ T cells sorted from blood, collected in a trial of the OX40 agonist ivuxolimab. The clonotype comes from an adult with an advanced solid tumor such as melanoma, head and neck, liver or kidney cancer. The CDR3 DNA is TGTGCCAGCAGCCCTTGGCAGGGGAAAGCTTTCTTT. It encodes CASSPWQGKAFF.